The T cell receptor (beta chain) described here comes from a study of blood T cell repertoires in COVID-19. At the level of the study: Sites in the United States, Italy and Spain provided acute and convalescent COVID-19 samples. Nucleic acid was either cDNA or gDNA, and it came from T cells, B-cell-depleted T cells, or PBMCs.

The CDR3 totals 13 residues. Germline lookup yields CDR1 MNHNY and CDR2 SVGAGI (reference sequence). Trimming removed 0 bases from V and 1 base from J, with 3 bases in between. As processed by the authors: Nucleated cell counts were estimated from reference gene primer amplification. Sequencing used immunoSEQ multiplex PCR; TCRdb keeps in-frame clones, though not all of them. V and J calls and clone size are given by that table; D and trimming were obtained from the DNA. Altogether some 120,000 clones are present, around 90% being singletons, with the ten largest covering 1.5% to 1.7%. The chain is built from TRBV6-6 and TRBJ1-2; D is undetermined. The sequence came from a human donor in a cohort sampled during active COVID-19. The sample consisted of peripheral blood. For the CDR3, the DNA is TGTGCCAGCAGTTACTCGAGTAACTATGGCTACACCTTC. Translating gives CASSYSSNYGYTF.